This TCR beta chain was retrieved from a study of shared clonotypes between healthy human individuals. Notes on the study in general: In having few donors, the study represented limited genetic and exposure-history diversity.

Donors, without exception, were Caucasian adults residing in Nashville, Tennessee. Clones were sequenced by immunoSEQ multiplex PCR, and TCRdb holds only the in-frame ones, with some missing. The data show about 2.4 million clones, 90% to 95% seen once. About this clone itself: Its antigen is not identified. Additional DNA sequences in this sample encode the identical CDR3.

This TCR derives from a man aged 18 to 29 in good health. Some clones in this sample may be carry-over from other donors' samples. Sequenced input: naive CD4+ T cells from PBMCs. Subset in this sample: CD45RA+ positively selected.

The CDR3, as DNA: TGCGCCAGCAGCCGGACCGGGGGAGACACTGAAGCTTTCTTT. Protein: CASSRTGGDTEAFF. V is TRBV5-1 and J is TRBJ1-1, with TRBD1 as a possible D gene (5 bases). Trimming left V 4 bases short and J 3 bases short, with 13 bases between. This CDR3 has 14 residues. Germline loops: CDR1 SGHRS, CDR2 YFSETQ.